This record covers a single T cell receptor (beta chain). No antigen is known for it. The CDR3 loop spans 14 amino acids. Trimming took off 6 bases at V and 6 bases at J, with 17 bases between the two ends. Germline V gene sequence: CDR1 LNHDA, CDR2 SQIVND (reference sequence). CD45RO/CCR7/CD25/CD127/CD95/CD27 sorting isolated CD4+ naive, central memory, regulatory and stem cell-like memory cells. This specimen comes from a study of beta chain features in type 1 diabetes. The overall study: Healthy donors resembled patients in age, gender and cell yields.

General study results and limits: VDJ junctions in type 1 diabetes patients carried more deletions and fewer insertions. In all four CD4+ subsets, TCRB CDR3 length was significantly, moderately reduced in type 1 diabetes.

The entirety of the isolated RNA underwent reverse transcription, so expressed TCRB transcripts were sequenced. Produced via immunoSEQ multiplex PCR; TCRdb's table is partial and in-frame only. The data show 600,000 or so clones, with approximately 13% seen just once and around 0.12% held by the top ten. V gene TRBV19 combines with J gene TRBJ1-2; D is undetermined. Material: naive CD4+ T cells from blood. This receptor was identified in a man aged 25-45 years with type 1 diabetes. The CDR3 DNA follows: TGTGCCAGTAGCGAAATTGCAGAAATTGATGGCTACACCTTC. This translates into CASSEIAEIDGYTF.